This T cell receptor (beta chain) emerged from a study of blood T cell repertoires in COVID-19. In germline, CDR1 is SGHTS, CDR2 YDEGEE. V was pared by 4 bases and J by 1 base, with 11 bases of the junction left unmatched. The CDR3 has 17 residues. Repertoires were generated with immunoSEQ multiplex PCR, while TCRdb's copy carries only in-frame clones and drops some. The sample records 70,000 to 85,000 clones, approximately 82% being singletons. What was sequenced was peripheral blood. The TCR was taken from a man aged 80 or over with active or convalescent COVID-19. The chain combines TRBV5-8 with TRBJ1-5; 7 positions agree with TRBD1. The DNA for the CDR3 is TGTGCCAGCAGCCCCCGGGACAGCAGATCCAGCAATCAGCCCCAGCATTTT. This gives the protein CASSPRDSRSSNQPQHF.